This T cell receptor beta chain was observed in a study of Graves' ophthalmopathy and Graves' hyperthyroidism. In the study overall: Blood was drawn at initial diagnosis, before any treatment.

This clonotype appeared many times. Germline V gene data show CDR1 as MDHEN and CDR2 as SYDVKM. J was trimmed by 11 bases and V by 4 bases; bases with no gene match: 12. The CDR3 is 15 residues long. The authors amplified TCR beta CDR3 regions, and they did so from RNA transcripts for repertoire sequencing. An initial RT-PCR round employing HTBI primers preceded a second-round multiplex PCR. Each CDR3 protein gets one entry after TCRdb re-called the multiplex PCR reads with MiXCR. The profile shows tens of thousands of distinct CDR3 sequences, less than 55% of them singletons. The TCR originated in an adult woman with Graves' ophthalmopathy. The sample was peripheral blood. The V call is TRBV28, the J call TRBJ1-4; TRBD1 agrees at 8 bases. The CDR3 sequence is CASSSGGTGTLKLFF. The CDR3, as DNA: TGTGCCAGCAGTTCGGGGGGGACAGGAACCCTCAAACTGTTTTTT.